Listed below are T cell receptor beta chains from one sample, sequenced in a study of T cells expressing NK-cell markers. TCRdb reprocessed the 5' RACE reads and reports one entry per CDR3 protein, with no DNA. The table for this sample gives about 450,000 distinct CDR3 sequences. Sequenced: blood T cells: a sorted CD56 or NKG2C T cell subset, CD4+ or CD8+ T cells, or bulk PBMC T cells (not recorded which). The receptor set was obtained from a woman between 18 and 69 years old in good health. Both conserved end residues are part of each CDR3. The order of the fields is J gene, V gene, CDR3 protein.

j_gene: TRBJ2-1; v_gene: TRBV4-3; CDR3aa: CASSQDWAPYNEQFF
j_gene: TRBJ1-4; v_gene: TRBV7-9; CDR3aa: CASSLDGGSNEKLFF
j_gene: TRBJ1-3; v_gene: TRBV28; CDR3aa: CASSSSRFGAGNTIYF
j_gene: TRBJ2-3; v_gene: TRBV12-2; CDR3aa: CASRSPGLAGGSTDTQYF
j_gene: TRBJ2-5; v_gene: TRBV6-5; CDR3aa: CASNRGETQYF
j_gene: TRBJ2-3; v_gene: TRBV6-1; CDR3aa: CASRHRGSGGRDTQYF
j_gene: TRBJ2-5; v_gene: TRBV6-2/TRBV6-3; CDR3aa: CASSPGDRGYQETQYF
j_gene: TRBJ2-2; v_gene: TRBV7-6; CDR3aa: CASSLWGRHGTGELFF
j_gene: TRBJ2-3; v_gene: TRBV5-6; CDR3aa: CASSRDRGRTDTQYF
j_gene: TRBJ1-1; v_gene: TRBV20-1; CDR3aa: CSARELVITEAFF
j_gene: TRBJ2-2; v_gene: TRBV3-1; CDR3aa: CASSQVRPGTGELFF
j_gene: TRBJ2-3; v_gene: TRBV7-3; CDR3aa: CASSFGKSTDTQYF
j_gene: TRBJ1-2; v_gene: TRBV18; CDR3aa: CASSPQGSGGYTF
j_gene: TRBJ2-2; v_gene: TRBV19; CDR3aa: CASSIPGSAGELFF
j_gene: TRBJ1-1; v_gene: TRBV10-3; CDR3aa: CAISESPNTEAFF
j_gene: TRBJ1-5; v_gene: TRBV12-3/TRBV12-4; CDR3aa: CASTLQGNQPQHF
j_gene: TRBJ2-5; v_gene: TRBV20-1; CDR3aa: CSAKPRDIQEQYF
j_gene: TRBJ2-3; v_gene: TRBV20-1; CDR3aa: CSARERTANTDTQYF
j_gene: TRBJ2-2; v_gene: TRBV29-1; CDR3aa: CSVEAPQRELFF
j_gene: TRBJ2-7; v_gene: TRBV12-3/TRBV12-4; CDR3aa: CASRIAGVYEQYF
j_gene: TRBJ2-2; v_gene: TRBV4-1; CDR3aa: CASSQGRSWVAGGPVTGELFF
j_gene: TRBJ1-1; v_gene: TRBV30; CDR3aa: CAWSRGITEAFF
j_gene: TRBJ1-2; v_gene: TRBV2; CDR3aa: CASTRPIEGDFYGYTF
j_gene: TRBJ1-2; v_gene: TRBV6-5; CDR3aa: CASSYSRTTGTGGDGYTF
j_gene: TRBJ2-5; v_gene: TRBV20-1; CDR3aa: CSAHYRETQYF